This T cell receptor (beta chain) emerged from a study of T cell changes during pregnancy in multiple sclerosis. Using immunoSEQ multiplex PCR, the repertoire was profiled, and TCRdb retains in-frame clones only, with some absent. This table has around 42,000 clones, approximately 92% appearing once. Deletions cut 2 bases from V and 4 bases from J, with 11 bases between. Per germline, CDR1 SGHNT and CDR2 YYREEE (reference sequence). The CDR3 extends over 14 amino acids. The sample consisted of CD4+ T cells from peripheral blood mononuclear cells, taken after pregnancy. V gene TRBV5-4 combines with J gene TRBJ2-3; no firm D call. The TCR originated in a female donor in good health, enrolled as a control in a pregnancy study. CDR3 nucleotides: TGTGCCAGCAGCTTACCCCCTCCAGCAGATACGCAGTATTTT. Protein: CASSLPPPADTQYF.